The rows below give T cell receptor beta chains drawn from one sample of a study of blood T cell repertoires in COVID-19. Profiled with immunoSEQ multiplex PCR; TCRdb holds only in-frame clones, not every one. The sample lists around 180,000 clones, approximately 87% seen once, with roughly 20% in the top ten. The material sequenced was peripheral blood. The origin of the receptors is a person aged 65 to 85 with COVID-19, enrolled during active disease. CDR3s include the opening cysteine and the closing phenylalanine or tryptophan. A D gene is named only where the DNA matches it firmly. The size field is filled for only some rows; it gives once, few, many or a size class.

J gene: TRBJ1-6; D gene: TRBD1; clone size: -; V gene: TRBV28; CDR3 DNA: TGTGCCAGCAGTTCAGACAGGGGAGGCTATAATTCACCCCTCCACTTT; CDR3 protein: CASSSDRGGYNSPLHF
J gene: TRBJ2-3; D gene: -; clone size: once; V gene: TRBV12-3/TRBV12-4; CDR3 DNA: TGTGCCAGCAGTCGCACAGGGGGGGCGCAGTATTTT; CDR3 protein: CASSRTGGAQYF
J gene: TRBJ2-7; D gene: -; clone size: -; V gene: TRBV5-1; CDR3 DNA: TGCGCCAGCAGCTCGGGGGGCCTCGGCTACGAGCAGTACTTC; CDR3 protein: CASSSGGLGYEQYF
J gene: TRBJ1-3; D gene: -; clone size: many; V gene: TRBV5-4; CDR3 DNA: TGTGCCAGCAGCTCCCGGAGCTCTGGAAACACCATATATTTT; CDR3 protein: CASSSRSSGNTIYF
J gene: TRBJ1-1; D gene: -; clone size: -; V gene: TRBV5-1; CDR3 DNA: TGCGCCAGCAGCTTGTTGGGAGGGGTAAACACTGAAGCTTTCTTT; CDR3 protein: CASSLLGGVNTEAFF
J gene: TRBJ2-1; D gene: -; clone size: once; V gene: TRBV7-2; CDR3 DNA: TGTGCCAGCAGCTTAGAGGTGGAGGAGCAGTTCTTC; CDR3 protein: CASSLEVEEQFF
J gene: TRBJ2-1; D gene: -; clone size: -; V gene: TRBV19; CDR3 DNA: TGTGCCAGTAGTATAGTTTCGAACAGATACAATGAGCAGTTCTTC; CDR3 protein: CASSIVSNRYNEQFF
J gene: TRBJ2-5; D gene: -; clone size: -; V gene: TRBV7-2; CDR3 DNA: TGTGCCAGCAGCTACGTACTAGGTCCAGAGACCCAGTACTTC; CDR3 protein: CASSYVLGPETQYF
J gene: TRBJ2-7; D gene: TRBD1; clone size: -; V gene: TRBV4-1; CDR3 DNA: TGCGCCAGCAGCCAACAAGACAGGGGATCGTACGAGCAGTACTTC; CDR3 protein: CASSQQDRGSYEQYF
J gene: TRBJ2-7; D gene: -; clone size: -; V gene: TRBV7-2; CDR3 DNA: TGTGCCAGCAGCAGCTTTGGTTCCTACGAGCAGTACTTC; CDR3 protein: CASSSFGSYEQYF
J gene: TRBJ1-1; D gene: -; clone size: -; V gene: TRBV27; CDR3 DNA: TGTGCCAGCAGTTTACTAGAGAACACTGAAGCTTTCTTT; CDR3 protein: CASSLLENTEAFF
J gene: TRBJ1-3; D gene: -; clone size: -; V gene: TRBV19; CDR3 DNA: TGTGCCAGTAGTATGTACGGGATCACTGGAAACACCATATATTTT; CDR3 protein: CASSMYGITGNTIYF
J gene: TRBJ2-1; D gene: TRBD2; clone size: -; V gene: TRBV9; CDR3 DNA: TGTGCCAGCAGCGCTGGACTAGCGGTCCTTGAGCAGTTCTTC; CDR3 protein: CASSAGLAVLEQFF
J gene: TRBJ2-7; D gene: TRBD1; clone size: -; V gene: TRBV2; CDR3 DNA: TGTGCCAGCAGCCAATACCGGGACAGCATTCCCTTC; CDR3 protein: CASSQYRDSIPF
J gene: TRBJ1-6; D gene: TRBD1; clone size: -; V gene: TRBV10-3; CDR3 DNA: TGTGCCATCAGTGATGATGGGACAGGGGGAGGTAGTTCACCCCTCCACTTT; CDR3 protein: CAISDDGTGGGSSPLHF
J gene: TRBJ2-1; D gene: TRBD2; clone size: -; V gene: TRBV5-4; CDR3 DNA: TGTGCCAGCAGCGCGGCAGGGAGGGAGGCCTACAATGAGCAGTTCTTC; CDR3 protein: CASSAAGREAYNEQFF
J gene: TRBJ1-4; D gene: TRBD1; clone size: many; V gene: TRBV28; CDR3 DNA: TGTGCCAGCAGTAACCGAGGACAGGGGATTAATGAAAAACTGTTTTTT; CDR3 protein: CASSNRGQGINEKLFF
J gene: TRBJ2-7; D gene: -; clone size: -; V gene: TRBV3-1/TRBV3-2; CDR3 DNA: TGTGCCACCTCGCAGGGGAACGAGCAGTACTTC; CDR3 protein: CATSQGNEQYF
J gene: TRBJ1-1; D gene: -; clone size: -; V gene: TRBV6-5; CDR3 DNA: TGTGCCAGCAGAATTCAGGGGAACACTGAAGCTTTCTTT; CDR3 protein: CASRIQGNTEAFF
J gene: TRBJ2-1; D gene: -; clone size: -; V gene: TRBV28; CDR3 DNA: TGTGCCAGCAGTTCCCTATACAATGAGCAGTTCTTC; CDR3 protein: CASSSLYNEQFF
J gene: TRBJ1-2; D gene: -; clone size: -; V gene: TRBV6-6; CDR3 DNA: TGTGCCAGCAATAAGGAGCGCAGTCCCTACACCTTC; CDR3 protein: CASNKERSPYTF
J gene: TRBJ2-3; D gene: TRBD2; clone size: few; V gene: TRBV28; CDR3 DNA: TGTGCCAGCAGCACGACTAGCGGTGTGAGGAGTACGCAGTATTTT; CDR3 protein: CASSTTSGVRSTQYF
J gene: TRBJ1-1; D gene: -; clone size: -; V gene: TRBV24-1; CDR3 DNA: TGTGCCACCAGTGATTTAACCCCAGGGGTAATAACTTGGAACACTGAAGCTTTCTTT; CDR3 protein: CATSDLTPGVITWNTEAFF